Listed here are 20 T cell receptor beta chains from one sample, sequenced in a study of blood T cell repertoires in COVID-19. Data came from immunoSEQ multiplex PCR; TCRdb stores just in-frame clones and leaves some out. The table has roughly 120,000 clones, approximately 81% seen once; the top ten hold 3.4%. Sequenced: peripheral blood. These receptors came from a man aged 35-49 years with acute or convalescent COVID-19.

The V gene is TRBV21-1, the J gene TRBJ1-4; whether TRBD1, the table's D call, matches the DNA was not checked. TRBV21-1 is marked as a pseudogene. The CDR3 consists of 14 residues. The chain's CDR3 is CASSSGQGTEKLFF. DNA of the CDR3: TGTGCCAGCTCCTCGGGACAGGGGACTGAAAAACTGTTTTTT.

This chain uses TRBV21-1 with TRBJ2-1; the listed D gene, TRBD1, was not tested against the DNA. TRBV21-1 is a known pseudogene. The CDR3 is made up of 14 amino acids. The chain's CDR3 is CASRWGQGDNEQFF. The CDR3 coding sequence is TGTGCCAGCAGATGGGGGCAAGGGGACAATGAGCAGTTCTTC.

This chain links TRBV20-1 with TRBJ2-7; no firm D call. V lost 1 base to trimming and J lost 6 bases, with 7 bases between them. Per germline, CDR1 DFQATT and CDR2 SNEGSKA (reference sequence). CDR3 length: 11 amino acids. The DNA of the CDR3 is TGCAGTGCTAGAGGGGCGAGCGAGCAGTACTTC. Translation gives CSARGASEQYF.

The chain has TRBV27 and TRBJ2-7; 9 bases align to TRBD1. V lost 4 bases to trimming and J lost 3 bases; unmatched junction nucleotides: 4. The CDR3 has 14 amino acids. Germline V gene sequence: CDR1 MNHEY, CDR2 SMNVEV (reference sequence). This chain's CDR3 is CASSSGQGIYEQYF. CDR3 nucleotides: TGTGCCAGCAGTTCCGGACAGGGGATCTACGAGCAGTACTTC.

The V call is TRBV7-2, the J call TRBJ2-7; weak D call: TRBD2 (5 bases). Germline assignment: CDR1 SGHTA and CDR2 FQGNSA. The CDR3 runs to 15 residues. V lost 5 bases, J lost 0 bases, and 14 bases lay in between. CDR3 sequence reads: CASSPGGYLSYEQYF. CDR3 bases: TGTGCCAGCAGCCCAGGCGGGTATCTCTCCTACGAGCAGTACTTC.

The chain carries TRBV7-8 and TRBJ2-5, with 12 bases that match TRBD2. The CDR3 has 16 amino acids. Trimming cost V 2 bases and J 5 bases; bases outside gene matches: 6. Germline CDR1 SGHVS, CDR2 FQNEAQ. CDR3 nucleotide sequence: TGTGCCAGCAGCTTATCTAGCGGGGGGGCCGGGGAGACCCAGTACTTC. As protein: CASSLSSGGAGETQYF.

This chain joins TRBV7-9 and TRBJ2-5; D remains ambiguous. Germline CDR1 reads SEHNR; CDR2 reads FQNEAQ (reference sequence). The CDR3 covers 11 residues. Trimming cost V 4 bases and J 7 bases, with 7 bases left between them. The CDR3 DNA reads TGTGCCAGCAGCTCCCCAGGGACCCAGTACTTC. It yields the protein CASSSPGTQYF. The entire variable domain, with the rest obtained from reference TRBV7-9 and TRBJ2-5, is as follows: DTGVSQNPRHKITKRGQNVTFRCDPISEHNRLYWYRQTLGQGPEFLTYFQNEAQLEKSRLLSDRFSAERPKGSFSTLEIQRTEQGDSAMYLCASSSPGTQYFGPGTRLLVL.

The rearrangement links TRBV25-1 to TRBJ1-2; no firm D call. Trimming removed 8 bases at V and 3 bases at J, with 16 bases between. CDR1 and CDR2 (germline): MGHDK, SYGVNS. The CDR3 length is 14 residues. CDR3 region: CASGSLTDHYGYTF. The CDR3 coding sequence is TGTGCCAGCGGGAGCTTGACGGACCACTATGGCTACACCTTC.

V gene TRBV11-2 combines with J gene TRBJ2-1; 9 bases line up with TRBD1. The germline gives CDR1 SGHAT, CDR2 FQNNGV. The length of the CDR3 is 14 residues. Trimming took 5 bases from V and 8 from J; bases not matched to a gene: 7. CDR3 in DNA: TGTGCCAGCAGCGTTCGGACAGGGGAGGATGAGCAGTTCTTC. Protein product: CASSVRTGEDEQFF.

The chain employs TRBV27 and TRBJ2-2, with a tentative D call TRBD1 (6 bases). This CDR3 region has 13 residues. Germline V gene data show CDR1 as MNHEY and CDR2 as SMNVEV (reference sequence). V lost 2 bases to trimming and J lost 5 bases, with 6 bases between them. The CDR3 protein is CASSLTGTGELFF. The CDR3 nucleotides read TGTGCCAGCAGTTTAACAGGGACCGGGGAGCTGTTTTTT.

This chain links TRBV6-1 with TRBJ2-2; possibly TRBD2 for D (5 bases). The CDR3 has 14 amino acids. Germline CDR1 reads MNHNS; CDR2 reads SASEGT. V shed 1 base and J shed 4 bases, with 7 bases lying between them. The CDR3 bases are TGTGCCAGCAGTGAAGTGGGAGCCACCGGGGAGCTGTTTTTT. Translating gives CASSEVGATGELFF.

The gene calls are TRBV7-4 and TRBJ1-5; D might be TRBD1 (6 bases). V lost 1 base to trimming and J lost 4 bases, with 14 bases between them. Germline values: CDR1 SGHVT, CDR2 SQSDAQ. There are 16 residues in the CDR3. The CDR3 protein is CASSLGLGARNQPQHF. The CDR3 bases are TGTGCCAGCAGCTTAGGACTGGGGGCGAGGAATCAGCCCCAGCATTTT.

This chain connects TRBV20-1 to TRBJ1-1, with D unclear. Trimming took off 4 bases at V and 6 bases at J, with 9 bases between the two ends. CDR1 and CDR2 from the germline V gene are DFQATT and SNEGSKA (reference sequence). This CDR3 region has 11 residues. CDR3 nucleotides: TGCAGTGCTACGTCCTATTCTGAAGCTTTCTTT. As protein: CSATSYSEAFF.

The chain joins TRBV7-9 to TRBJ2-7, with a possible D match to TRBD2 (6 bases). This CDR3 spans 17 amino acids. The V end lost 2 bases, the J end lost 1 base, and 18 bases lay between the germline ends. CDR1 is SEHNR, CDR2 FQNEAQ, per germline (reference sequence). The CDR3 nucleotides read TGTGCCAGCAGCTTAAGGACGACCGGGACTTATTCCTACGAGCAGTACTTC. It encodes CASSLRTTGTYSYEQYF.

The chain joins TRBV6-2 or TRBV6-3 to TRBJ1-1, with TRBD1 matching over 7 bases. CDR3 size: 15 residues. In germline, CDR1 is MNHEY, CDR2 SVGEGT. The V gene end was trimmed by 5 bases and the J gene end by 6 bases; junction bases not matched to a gene: 12. CDR3 nucleotide sequence: TGTGCCAGCAGTAACCTACGACAGGGATGGCCTGAAGCTTTCTTT. Encoded protein: CASSNLRQGWPEAFF.

Only one count was recorded for this clone. As DNA, the CDR3 is TGCGCCAGCAGCCAAAATAGACAGGGCCGCCAGCCCCAGCATTTT. Translated, it gives CASSQNRQGRQPQHF. The gene calls are TRBV4-1 and TRBJ1-5; 7 bases align to TRBD1. The length of the CDR3 is 15 residues. The V gene end was trimmed by 2 bases and the J gene end by 7 bases; junction bases not matched to a gene: 8. Germline CDR1 reads MGHRA; CDR2 reads YSYEKL.

The chain links TRBV5-1 to TRBJ1-5; D remains ambiguous. This CDR3 contains 15 residues. V lost 4 bases to trimming and J lost 5 bases, with 16 bases between them. Germline V gene lookup returns CDR1 SGHRS and CDR2 YFSETQ. The CDR3 region has the DNA TGCGCCAGCAGCACCGGGGTTGGCGGGTATCAGCCCCAGCATTTT. Translating gives CASSTGVGGYQPQHF.

The chain is built from TRBV10-3 and TRBJ2-3; unclear D gene. Germline loops: CDR1 ENHRY, CDR2 SYGVKD. The CDR3 loop spans 15 amino acids. V shed 0 bases and J shed 0 bases, with 7 bases lying between them. CDR3 residues: CAISESGSSTDTQYF. The CDR3 DNA follows: TGTGCCATCAGTGAGTCGGGCAGCAGCACAGATACGCAGTATTTT.

This rearrangement joins TRBV5-1 to TRBJ1-4, with a possible D match to TRBD1 (6 bases). Germline V gene lookup returns CDR1 SGHRS and CDR2 YFSETQ. Trimming removed 4 bases at V and 10 bases at J, with 14 bases between. The CDR3 covers 13 residues. CDR3 coding DNA: TGCGCCAGCAGCGAACCAGGGGCCCGAAAACTGTTTTTT. Encoded protein: CASSEPGARKLFF. The complete variable domain, with remaining parts taken from reference TRBV5-1 and TRBJ1-4, reads KAGVTQTPRYLIKTRGQQVTLSCSPISGHRSVSWYQQTPGQGLQFLFEYFSETQRNKGNFPGRFSGRQFSNSRSEMNVSTLELGDSALYLCASSEPGARKLFFGSGTQLSVL.

The chain recombines TRBV7-9 with TRBJ2-2; tentative D call: TRBD1 (6 bases). Per germline, CDR1 SEHNR and CDR2 FQNEAQ (reference sequence). The CDR3 runs to 14 residues. Deletions cut 5 bases from V and 7 bases from J, with 14 bases between. CDR3 region: CASSPRPGHGELFF. The CDR3 DNA reads TGTGCCAGCAGCCCTCGCCCGGGACACGGGGAGCTGTTTTTT.